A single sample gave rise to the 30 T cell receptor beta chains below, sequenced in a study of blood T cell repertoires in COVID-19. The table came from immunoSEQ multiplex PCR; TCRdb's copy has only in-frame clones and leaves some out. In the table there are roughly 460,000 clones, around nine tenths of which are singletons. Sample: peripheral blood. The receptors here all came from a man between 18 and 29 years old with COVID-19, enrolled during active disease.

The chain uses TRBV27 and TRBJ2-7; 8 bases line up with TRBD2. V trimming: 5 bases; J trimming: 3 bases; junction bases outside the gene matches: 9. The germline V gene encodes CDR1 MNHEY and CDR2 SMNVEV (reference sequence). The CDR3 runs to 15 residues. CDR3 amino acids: CASSPQLAEDYEQYF. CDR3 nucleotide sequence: TGTGCCAGCAGTCCGCAACTAGCGGAGGACTACGAGCAGTACTTC.

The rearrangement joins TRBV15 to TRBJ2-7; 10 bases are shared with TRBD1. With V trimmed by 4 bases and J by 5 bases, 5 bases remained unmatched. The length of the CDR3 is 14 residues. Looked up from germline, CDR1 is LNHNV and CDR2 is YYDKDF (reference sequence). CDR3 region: CATSTRQGANEQYF. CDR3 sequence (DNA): TGTGCCACCAGCACCCGACAGGGGGCTAACGAGCAGTACTTC.

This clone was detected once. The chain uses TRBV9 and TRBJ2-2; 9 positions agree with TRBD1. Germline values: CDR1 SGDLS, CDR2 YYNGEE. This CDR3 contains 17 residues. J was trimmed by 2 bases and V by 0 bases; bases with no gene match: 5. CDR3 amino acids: CASSVEAGQGNTGELFF. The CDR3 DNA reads TGTGCCAGCAGCGTAGAGGCGGGACAGGGTAACACCGGGGAGCTGTTTTTT.

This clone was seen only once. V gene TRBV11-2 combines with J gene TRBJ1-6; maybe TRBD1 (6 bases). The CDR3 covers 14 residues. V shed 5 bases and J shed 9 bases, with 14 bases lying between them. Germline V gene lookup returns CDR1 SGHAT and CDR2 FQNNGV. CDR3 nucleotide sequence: TGTGCCAGCAGCCTACATATAGGGGGTTCACCCCTCCACTTT. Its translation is CASSLHIGGSPLHF.

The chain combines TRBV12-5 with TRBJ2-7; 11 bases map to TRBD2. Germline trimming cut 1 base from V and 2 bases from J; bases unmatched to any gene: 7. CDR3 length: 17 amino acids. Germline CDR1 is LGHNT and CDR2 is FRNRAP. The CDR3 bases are TGTGCTAGTGGTTTGGAACCTAGCGGGAGGTCCGCCTACGAGCAGTACTTC. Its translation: CASGLEPSGRSAYEQYF.

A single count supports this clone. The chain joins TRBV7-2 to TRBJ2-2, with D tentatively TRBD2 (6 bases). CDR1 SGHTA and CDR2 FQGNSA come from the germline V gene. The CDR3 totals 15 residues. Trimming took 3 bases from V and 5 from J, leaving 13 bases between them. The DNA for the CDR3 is TGTGCCAGCAGCTTGGGCTCCGCGGGGACCGGGGAGCTGTTTTTT. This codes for CASSLGSAGTGELFF.

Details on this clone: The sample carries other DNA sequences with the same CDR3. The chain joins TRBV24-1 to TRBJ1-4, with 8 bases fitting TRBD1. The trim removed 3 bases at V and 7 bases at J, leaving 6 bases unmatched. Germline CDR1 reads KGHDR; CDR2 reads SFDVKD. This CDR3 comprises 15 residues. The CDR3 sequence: CATSDPGTGGEKLFF. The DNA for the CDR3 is TGTGCCACCAGTGATCCCGGGACAGGTGGTGAAAAACTGTTTTTT.

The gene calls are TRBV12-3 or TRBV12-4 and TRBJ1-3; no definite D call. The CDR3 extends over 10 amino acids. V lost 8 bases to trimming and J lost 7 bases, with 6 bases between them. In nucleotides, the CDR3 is TGTGCCAGCGGGCCGAACACCATATATTTT. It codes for CASGPNTIYF.

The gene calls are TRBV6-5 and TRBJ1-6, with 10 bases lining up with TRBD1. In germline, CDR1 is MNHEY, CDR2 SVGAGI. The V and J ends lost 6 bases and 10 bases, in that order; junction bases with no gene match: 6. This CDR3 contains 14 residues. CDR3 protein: CASSGDRGGSPLHF. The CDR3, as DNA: TGTGCCAGCAGCGGGGACAGGGGAGGATCACCCCTCCACTTT.

CDR3 region: CASSEFIGGDEKLFF. In nucleotides, the CDR3 is TGTGCCAGCAGTGAATTTATAGGGGGCGACGAAAAACTGTTTTTT. The chain links TRBV6-1 to TRBJ1-4, with 7 bases identical to TRBD1. Germline CDR1 is MNHNS and CDR2 is SASEGT. The CDR3 is made up of 15 amino acids. The V segment lost 2 bases and the J segment 8 bases; nucleotides outside the gene matches: 8.

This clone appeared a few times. The DNA of the CDR3 is TGTGCCAGCAGCTGGAGTCAGCCCCAGCATTTT. Its protein is CASSWSQPQHF. This chain links TRBV5-8 with TRBJ1-5; unclear D gene. Germline V CDR1 and CDR2: SGHTS, YDEGEE. The CDR3 spans 11 residues. The V end lost 3 bases, the J end lost 6 bases, and 4 bases lay between the germline ends.

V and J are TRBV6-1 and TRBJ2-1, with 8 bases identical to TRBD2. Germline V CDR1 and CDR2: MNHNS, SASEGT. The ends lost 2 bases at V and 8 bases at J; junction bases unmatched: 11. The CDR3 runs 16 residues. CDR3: CASSEWVSGSGDEQFF. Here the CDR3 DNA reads TGTGCCAGCAGTGAATGGGTCAGCGGGAGTGGGGATGAGCAGTTCTTC.

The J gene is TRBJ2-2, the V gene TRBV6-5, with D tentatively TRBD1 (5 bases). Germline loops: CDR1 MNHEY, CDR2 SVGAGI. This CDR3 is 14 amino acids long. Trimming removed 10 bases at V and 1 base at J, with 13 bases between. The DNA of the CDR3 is TGTGCCATGCGTAGAGGACAGAACACCGGGGAGCTGTTTTTT. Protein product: CAMRRGQNTGELFF.

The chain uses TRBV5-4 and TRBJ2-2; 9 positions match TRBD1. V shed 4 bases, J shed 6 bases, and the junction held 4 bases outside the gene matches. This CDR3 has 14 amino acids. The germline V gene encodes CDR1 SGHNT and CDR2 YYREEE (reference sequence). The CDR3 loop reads CASSRDRDAGELFF. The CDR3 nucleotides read TGTGCCAGCAGCCGGGACAGGGATGCCGGGGAGCTGTTTTTT.

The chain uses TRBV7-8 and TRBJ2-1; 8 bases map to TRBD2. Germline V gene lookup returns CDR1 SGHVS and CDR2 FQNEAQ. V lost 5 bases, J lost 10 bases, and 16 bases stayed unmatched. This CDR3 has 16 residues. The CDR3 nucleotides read TGTGCCAGCAGCCATCAGGGGACTAGGGGTAGTAACGAGCAGTTCTTC. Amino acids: CASSHQGTRGSNEQFF.

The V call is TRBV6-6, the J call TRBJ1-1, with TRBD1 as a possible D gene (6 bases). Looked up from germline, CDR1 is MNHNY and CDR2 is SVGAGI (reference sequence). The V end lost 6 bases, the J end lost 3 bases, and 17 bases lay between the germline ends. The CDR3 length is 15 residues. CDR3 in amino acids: CASSYGPGQYTEAFF. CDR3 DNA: TGTGCCAGCAGCTATGGCCCGGGACAATACACTGAAGCTTTCTTT.

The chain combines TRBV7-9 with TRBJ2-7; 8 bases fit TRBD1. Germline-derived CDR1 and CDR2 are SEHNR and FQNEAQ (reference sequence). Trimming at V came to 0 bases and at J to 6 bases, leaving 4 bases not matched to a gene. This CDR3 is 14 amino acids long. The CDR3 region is CASSLATGGFEQYF. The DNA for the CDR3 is TGTGCCAGCAGCTTAGCCACAGGGGGATTCGAGCAGTACTTC.

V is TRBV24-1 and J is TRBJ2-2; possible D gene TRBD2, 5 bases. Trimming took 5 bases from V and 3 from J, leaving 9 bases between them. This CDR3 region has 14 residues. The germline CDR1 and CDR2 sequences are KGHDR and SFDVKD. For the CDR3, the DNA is TGTGCCACCAGTGCCCGGGATCACACCGGGGAGCTGTTTTTT. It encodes CATSARDHTGELFF.

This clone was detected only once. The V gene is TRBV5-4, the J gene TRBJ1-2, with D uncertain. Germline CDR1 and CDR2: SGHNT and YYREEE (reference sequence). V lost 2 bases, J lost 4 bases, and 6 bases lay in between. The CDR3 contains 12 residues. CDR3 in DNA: TGTGCCAGCAGCTTAAATCTCTATGGCTACACCTTC. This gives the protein CASSLNLYGYTF.

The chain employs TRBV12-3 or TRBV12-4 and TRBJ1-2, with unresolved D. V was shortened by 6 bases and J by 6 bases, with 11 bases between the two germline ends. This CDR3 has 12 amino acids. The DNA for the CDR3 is TGTGCCAGCAGCGGAGAAGGCCATGGCTACACCTTC. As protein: CASSGEGHGYTF.

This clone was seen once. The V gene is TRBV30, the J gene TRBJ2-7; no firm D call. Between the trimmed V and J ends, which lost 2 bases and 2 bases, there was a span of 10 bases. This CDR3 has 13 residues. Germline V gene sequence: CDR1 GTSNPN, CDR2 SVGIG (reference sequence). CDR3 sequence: CAWSLQPAYEQYF. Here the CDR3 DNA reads TGTGCCTGGAGTCTACAGCCGGCCTACGAGCAGTACTTC.

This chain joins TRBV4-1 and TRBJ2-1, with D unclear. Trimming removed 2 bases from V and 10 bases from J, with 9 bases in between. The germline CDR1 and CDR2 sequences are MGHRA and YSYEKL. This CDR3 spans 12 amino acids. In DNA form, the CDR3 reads TGCGCCAGCAGCCAACCGAGCCTCGAGCAGTTCTTC. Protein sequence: CASSQPSLEQFF.

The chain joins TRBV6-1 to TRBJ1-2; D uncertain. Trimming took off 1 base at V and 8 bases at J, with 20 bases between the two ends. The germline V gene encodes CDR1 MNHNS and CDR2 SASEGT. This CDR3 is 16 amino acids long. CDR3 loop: CASSEGGYHGGGGYTF. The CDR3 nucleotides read TGTGCCAGCAGTGAAGGAGGGTACCACGGAGGAGGAGGCTACACCTTC.

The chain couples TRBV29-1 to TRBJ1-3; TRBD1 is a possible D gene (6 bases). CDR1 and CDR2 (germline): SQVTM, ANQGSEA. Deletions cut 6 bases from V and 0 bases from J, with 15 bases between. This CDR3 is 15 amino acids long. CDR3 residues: CSVKTTGLSGNTIYF. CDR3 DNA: TGCAGCGTCAAAACGACAGGACTCTCTGGAAACACCATATATTTT.

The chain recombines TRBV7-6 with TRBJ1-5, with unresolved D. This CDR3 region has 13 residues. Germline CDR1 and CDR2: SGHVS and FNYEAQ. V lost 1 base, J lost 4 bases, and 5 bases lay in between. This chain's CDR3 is CASSLGPNQPQHF. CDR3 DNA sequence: TGTGCCAGCAGCTTAGGGCCTAATCAGCCCCAGCATTTT.

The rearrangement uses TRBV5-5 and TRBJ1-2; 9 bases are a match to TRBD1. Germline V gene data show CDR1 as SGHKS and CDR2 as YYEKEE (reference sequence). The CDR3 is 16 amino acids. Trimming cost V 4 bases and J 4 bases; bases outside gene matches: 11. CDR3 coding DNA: TGTGCCAGCAGCCAAGAAAGACAGGGGGAGGTCTATGGCTACACCTTC. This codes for CASSQERQGEVYGYTF. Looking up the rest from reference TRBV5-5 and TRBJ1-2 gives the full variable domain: DAGVTQSPTHLIKTRGQQVTLRCSPISGHKSVSWYQQVLGQGPQFIFQYYEKEERGRGNFPDRFSARQFPNYSSELNVNALLLGDSALYLCASSQERQGEVYGYTFGSGTRLTVV.

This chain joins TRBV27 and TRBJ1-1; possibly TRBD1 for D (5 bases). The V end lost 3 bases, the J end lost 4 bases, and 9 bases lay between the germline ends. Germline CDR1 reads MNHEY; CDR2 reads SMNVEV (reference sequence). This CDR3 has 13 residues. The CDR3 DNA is TGTGCCAGCAGTTTTCTAGGGGCCACTGAAGCTTTCTTT. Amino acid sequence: CASSFLGATEAFF.

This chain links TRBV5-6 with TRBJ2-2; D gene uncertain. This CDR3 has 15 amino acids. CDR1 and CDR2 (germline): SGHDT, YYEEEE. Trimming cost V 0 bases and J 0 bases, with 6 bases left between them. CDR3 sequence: CASSLETPNTGELFF. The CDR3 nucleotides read TGTGCCAGCAGCTTGGAGACACCGAACACCGGGGAGCTGTTTTTT.

CDR3 amino acids: CASSYRDNAPLHF. The CDR3 coding sequence is TGTGCCAGCAGTTACCGAGACAACGCGCCCCTCCACTTT. The chain links TRBV6-2 or TRBV6-3 to TRBJ1-6; D gene ambiguous. Deletions cut 2 bases from V and 13 bases from J, with 12 bases between. Germline assignment: CDR1 MNHEY and CDR2 SVGEGT. The CDR3 consists of 13 residues.

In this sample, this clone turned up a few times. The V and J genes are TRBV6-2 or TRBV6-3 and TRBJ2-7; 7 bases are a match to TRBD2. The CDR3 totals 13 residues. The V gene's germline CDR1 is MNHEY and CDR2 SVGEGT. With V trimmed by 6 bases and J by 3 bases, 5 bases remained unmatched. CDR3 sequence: CASSPSGFYEQYF. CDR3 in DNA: TGTGCCAGCAGCCCTAGCGGATTCTACGAGCAGTACTTC.